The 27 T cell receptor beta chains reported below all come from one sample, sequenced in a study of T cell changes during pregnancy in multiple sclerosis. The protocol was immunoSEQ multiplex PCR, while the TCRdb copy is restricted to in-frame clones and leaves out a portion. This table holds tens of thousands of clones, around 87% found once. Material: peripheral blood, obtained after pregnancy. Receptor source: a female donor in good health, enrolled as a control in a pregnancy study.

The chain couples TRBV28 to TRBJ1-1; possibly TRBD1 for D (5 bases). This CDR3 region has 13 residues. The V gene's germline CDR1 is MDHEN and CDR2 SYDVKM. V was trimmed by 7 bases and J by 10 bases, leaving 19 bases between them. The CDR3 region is CASIPPGGGGAFF. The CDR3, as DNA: TGTGCCAGCATCCCTCCGGGGGGAGGAGGAGCTTTCTTT. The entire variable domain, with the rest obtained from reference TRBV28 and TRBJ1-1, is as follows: DVKVTQSSRYLVKRTGEKVFLECVQDMDHENMFWYRQDPGLGLRLIYFSYDVKMKEKGDIPEGYSVSREKKERFSLILESASTNQTSMYLCASIPPGGGGAFFGQGTRLTVV.

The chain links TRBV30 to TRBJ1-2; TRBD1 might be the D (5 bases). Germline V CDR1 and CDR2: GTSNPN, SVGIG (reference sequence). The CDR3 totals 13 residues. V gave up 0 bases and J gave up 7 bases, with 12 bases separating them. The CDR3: CAWSVRRGVGYTF. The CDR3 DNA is TGTGCCTGGAGTGTTCGGCGGGGGGTTGGCTACACCTTC.

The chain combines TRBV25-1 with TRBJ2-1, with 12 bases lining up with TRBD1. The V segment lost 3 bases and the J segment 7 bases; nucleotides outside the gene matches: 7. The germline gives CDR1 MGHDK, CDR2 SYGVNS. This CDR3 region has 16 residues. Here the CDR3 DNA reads TGTGCCAGCAGTGACGACCGGGACAGGGGGCGAAATGAGCAGTTCTTC. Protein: CASSDDRDRGRNEQFF.

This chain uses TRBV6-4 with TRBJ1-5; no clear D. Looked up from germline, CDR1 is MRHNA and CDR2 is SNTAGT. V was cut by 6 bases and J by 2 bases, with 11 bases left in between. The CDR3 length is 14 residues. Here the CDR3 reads CASRPGGRNQPQHF. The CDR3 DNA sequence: TGTGCCAGCAGGCCGGGAGGGCGCAATCAGCCCCAGCATTTT.

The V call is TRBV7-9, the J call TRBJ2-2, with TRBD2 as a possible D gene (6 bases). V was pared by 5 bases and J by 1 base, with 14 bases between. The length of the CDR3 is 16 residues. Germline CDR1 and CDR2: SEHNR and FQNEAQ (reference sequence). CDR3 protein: CASSPPGLGNTGELFF. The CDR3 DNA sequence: TGTGCCAGCAGCCCCCCGGGACTGGGGAACACCGGGGAGCTGTTTTTT.

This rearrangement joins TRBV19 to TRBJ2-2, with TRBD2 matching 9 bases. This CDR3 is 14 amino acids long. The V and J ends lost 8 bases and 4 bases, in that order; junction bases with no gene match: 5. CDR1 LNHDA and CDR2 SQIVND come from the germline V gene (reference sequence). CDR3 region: CASYSGSSTGELFF. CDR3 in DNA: TGTGCCAGTTATAGCGGGAGTAGCACCGGGGAGCTGTTTTTT.

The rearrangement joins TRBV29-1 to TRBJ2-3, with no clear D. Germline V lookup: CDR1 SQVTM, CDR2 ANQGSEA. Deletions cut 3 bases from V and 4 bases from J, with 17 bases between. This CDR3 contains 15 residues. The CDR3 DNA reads TGCAGCGTTGATGGCCAGCCAGGTTCGGCAGATACGCAGTATTTT. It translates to CSVDGQPGSADTQYF.

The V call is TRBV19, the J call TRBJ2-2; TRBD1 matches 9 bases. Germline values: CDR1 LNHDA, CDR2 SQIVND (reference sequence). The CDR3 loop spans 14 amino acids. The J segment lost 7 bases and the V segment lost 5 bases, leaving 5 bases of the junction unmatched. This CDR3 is CASSGQGQYGELFF. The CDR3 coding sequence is TGTGCCAGTAGTGGACAGGGGCAGTACGGGGAGCTGTTTTTT.

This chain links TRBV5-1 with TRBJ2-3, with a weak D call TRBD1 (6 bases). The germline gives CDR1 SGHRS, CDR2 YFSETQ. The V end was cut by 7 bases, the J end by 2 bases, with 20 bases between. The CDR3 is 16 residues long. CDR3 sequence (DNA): TGCGCCAGCTCTACAATTGGGGGCGGCCCCACAGATACGCAGTATTTT. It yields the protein CASSTIGGGPTDTQYF.

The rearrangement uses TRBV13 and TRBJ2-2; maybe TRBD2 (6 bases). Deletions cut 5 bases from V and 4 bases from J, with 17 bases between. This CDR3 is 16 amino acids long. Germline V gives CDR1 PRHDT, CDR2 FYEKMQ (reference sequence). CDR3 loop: CASSRRGGESTGELFF. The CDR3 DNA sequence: TGTGCCAGCAGCCGGAGGGGTGGGGAGAGCACCGGGGAGCTGTTTTTT.

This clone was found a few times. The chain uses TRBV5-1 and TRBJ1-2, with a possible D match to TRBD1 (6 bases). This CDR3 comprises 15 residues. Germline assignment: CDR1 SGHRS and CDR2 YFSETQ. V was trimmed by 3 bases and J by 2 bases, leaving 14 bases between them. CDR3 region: CASSSSLTGNYGYTF. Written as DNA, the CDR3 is TGCGCCAGCAGCTCATCTTTAACAGGGAACTATGGCTACACCTTC.

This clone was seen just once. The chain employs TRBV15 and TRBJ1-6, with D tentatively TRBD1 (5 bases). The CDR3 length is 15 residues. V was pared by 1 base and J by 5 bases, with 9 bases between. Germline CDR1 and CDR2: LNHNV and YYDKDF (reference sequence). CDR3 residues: CATSRVAGNNSPLHF. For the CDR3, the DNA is TGTGCCACCAGCAGAGTGGCAGGGAATAATTCACCCCTCCACTTT.

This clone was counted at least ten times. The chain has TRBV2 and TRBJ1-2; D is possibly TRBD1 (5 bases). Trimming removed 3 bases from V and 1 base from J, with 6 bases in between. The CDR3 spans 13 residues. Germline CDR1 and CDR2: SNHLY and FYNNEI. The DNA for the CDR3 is TGTGCCAGCAGTGAGGGGCGTAACTATGGCTACACCTTC. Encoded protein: CASSEGRNYGYTF. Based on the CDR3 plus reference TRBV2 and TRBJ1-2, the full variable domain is EPEVTQTPSHQVTQMGQEVILRCVPISNHLYFYWYRQILGQKVEFLVSFYNNEISEKSEIFDDQFSVERPDGSNFTLKIRSTKLEDSAMYFCASSEGRNYGYTFGSGTRLTVV.

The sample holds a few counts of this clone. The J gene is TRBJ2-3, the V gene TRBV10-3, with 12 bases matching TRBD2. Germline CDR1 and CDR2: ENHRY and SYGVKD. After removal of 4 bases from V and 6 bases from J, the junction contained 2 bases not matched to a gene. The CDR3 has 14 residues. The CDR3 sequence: CAISGTSGVDTQYF. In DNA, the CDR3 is TGTGCCATCAGTGGGACTAGCGGGGTCGATACGCAGTATTTT.

The DNA for the CDR3 is TGTGCCAGTAGCCTAGACAGTGACTCCTATAATTCACCCCTCCACTTT. Its protein product is CASSLDSDSYNSPLHF. V and J are TRBV19 and TRBJ1-6; weak D call: TRBD1 (5 bases). This CDR3 comprises 16 residues. Trimming shortened V by 6 bases and J by 0 bases, and 12 bases separated the two germline ends. The germline gives CDR1 LNHDA, CDR2 SQIVND (reference sequence).

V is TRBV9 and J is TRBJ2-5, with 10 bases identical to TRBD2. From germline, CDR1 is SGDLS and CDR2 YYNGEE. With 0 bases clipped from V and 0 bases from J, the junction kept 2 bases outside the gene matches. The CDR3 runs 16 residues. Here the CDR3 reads CASSVAGLADQETQYF. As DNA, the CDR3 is TGTGCCAGCAGCGTAGCAGGACTAGCGGACCAAGAGACCCAGTACTTC.

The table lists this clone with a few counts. The CDR3 loop reads CASSLRPGQDTEAFF. For the CDR3, the DNA is TGCGCCAGCAGCTTACGCCCGGGACAGGACACTGAAGCTTTCTTT. The chain recombines TRBV5-1 with TRBJ1-1; 8 positions match TRBD1. Looked up from germline, CDR1 is SGHRS and CDR2 is YFSETQ. The CDR3 is 15 residues long. The J segment lost 3 bases and the V segment lost 2 bases, leaving 6 bases of the junction unmatched.

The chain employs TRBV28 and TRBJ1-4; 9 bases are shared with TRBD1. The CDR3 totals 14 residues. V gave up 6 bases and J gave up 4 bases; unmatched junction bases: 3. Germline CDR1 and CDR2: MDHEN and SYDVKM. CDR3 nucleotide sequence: TGTGCCAGCAGGAGGACAGGGGTTAATGAAAAACTGTTTTTT. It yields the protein CASRRTGVNEKLFF.

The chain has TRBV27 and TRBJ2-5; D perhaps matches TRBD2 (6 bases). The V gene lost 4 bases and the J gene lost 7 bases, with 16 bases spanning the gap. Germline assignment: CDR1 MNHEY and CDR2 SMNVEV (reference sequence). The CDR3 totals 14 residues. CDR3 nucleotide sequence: TGTGCCAGCAGTTCCAACCTAGTCGGGGGGACCCAGTACTTC. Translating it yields CASSSNLVGGTQYF.

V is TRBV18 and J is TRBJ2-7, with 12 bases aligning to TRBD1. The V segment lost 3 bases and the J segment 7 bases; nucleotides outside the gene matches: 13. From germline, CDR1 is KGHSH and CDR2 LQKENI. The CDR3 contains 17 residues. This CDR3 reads CASSPRQPGQGAGEQYF. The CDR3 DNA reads TGTGCCAGCTCACCCCGACAACCGGGACAGGGGGCTGGGGAGCAGTACTTC.

This CDR3 reads CASSELAGEGYTF. The CDR3, as DNA: TGTGCCAGCAGTGAACTGGCAGGGGAAGGCTACACCTTC. The chain combines TRBV6-1 with TRBJ1-2; weak D call: TRBD1 (6 bases). CDR1 is MNHNS and CDR2 is SASEGT in the germline V gene. The length of the CDR3 is 13 residues. Deletions cut 2 bases from V and 8 bases from J, with 12 bases between.

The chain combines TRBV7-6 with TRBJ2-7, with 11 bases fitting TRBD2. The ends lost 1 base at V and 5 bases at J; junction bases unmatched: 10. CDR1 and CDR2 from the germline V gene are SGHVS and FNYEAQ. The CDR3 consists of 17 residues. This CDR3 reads CASSLEIAGGLINEQYF. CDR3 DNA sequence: TGTGCCAGCAGCTTAGAAATAGCGGGGGGGCTTATCAACGAGCAGTACTTC.

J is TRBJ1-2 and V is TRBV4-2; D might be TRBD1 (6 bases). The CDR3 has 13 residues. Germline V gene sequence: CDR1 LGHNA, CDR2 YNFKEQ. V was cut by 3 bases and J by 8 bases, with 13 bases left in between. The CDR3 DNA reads TGTGCCAGCAGCCACGGGCAGGGGAGCGGCTACACCTTC. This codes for CASSHGQGSGYTF.

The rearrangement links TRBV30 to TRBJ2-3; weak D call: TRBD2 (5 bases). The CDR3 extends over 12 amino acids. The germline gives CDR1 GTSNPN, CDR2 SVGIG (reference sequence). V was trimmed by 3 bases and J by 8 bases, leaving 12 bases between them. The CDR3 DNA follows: TGTGCCTGGAGGGCAACTAGTGTTACGCAGTATTTT. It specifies CAWRATSVTQYF.

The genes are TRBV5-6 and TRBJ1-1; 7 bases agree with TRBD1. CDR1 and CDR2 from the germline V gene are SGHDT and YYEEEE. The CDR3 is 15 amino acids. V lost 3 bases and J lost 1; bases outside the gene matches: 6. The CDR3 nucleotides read TGTGCCAGCAGCTCGGAGTGGGACAGGAACACTGAAGCTTTCTTT. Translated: CASSSEWDRNTEAFF.

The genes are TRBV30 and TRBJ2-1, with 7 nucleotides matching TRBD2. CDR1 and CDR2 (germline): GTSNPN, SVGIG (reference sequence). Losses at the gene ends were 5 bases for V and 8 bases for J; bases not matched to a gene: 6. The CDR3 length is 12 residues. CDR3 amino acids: CAWAAGMDEQFF. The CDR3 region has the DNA TGTGCCTGGGCAGCGGGGATGGATGAGCAGTTCTTC.

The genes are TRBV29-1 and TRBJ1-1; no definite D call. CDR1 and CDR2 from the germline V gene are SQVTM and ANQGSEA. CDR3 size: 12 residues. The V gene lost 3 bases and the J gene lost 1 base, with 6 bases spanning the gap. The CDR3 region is CSVEPGNTEAFF. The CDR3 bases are TGCAGCGTTGAGCCAGGGAACACTGAAGCTTTCTTT.